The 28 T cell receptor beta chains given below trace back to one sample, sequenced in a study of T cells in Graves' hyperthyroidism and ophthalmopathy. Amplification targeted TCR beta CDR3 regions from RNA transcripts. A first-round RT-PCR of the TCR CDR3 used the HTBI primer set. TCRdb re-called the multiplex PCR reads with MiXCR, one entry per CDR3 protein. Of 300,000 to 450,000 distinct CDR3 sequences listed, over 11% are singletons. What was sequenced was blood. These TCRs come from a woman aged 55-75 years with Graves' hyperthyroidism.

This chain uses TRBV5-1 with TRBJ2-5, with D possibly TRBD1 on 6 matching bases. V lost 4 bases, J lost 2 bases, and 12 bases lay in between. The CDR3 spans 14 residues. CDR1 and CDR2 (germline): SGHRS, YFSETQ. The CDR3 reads CASSTGTFQETQYF. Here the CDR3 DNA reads TGCGCCAGCAGCACAGGGACATTTCAAGAGACCCAGTACTTC. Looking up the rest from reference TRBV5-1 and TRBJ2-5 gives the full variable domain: KAGVTQTPRYLIKTRGQQVTLSCSPISGHRSVSWYQQTPGQGLQFLFEYFSETQRNKGNFPGRFSGRQFSNSRSEMNVSTLELGDSALYLCASSTGTFQETQYFGPGTRLLVL.

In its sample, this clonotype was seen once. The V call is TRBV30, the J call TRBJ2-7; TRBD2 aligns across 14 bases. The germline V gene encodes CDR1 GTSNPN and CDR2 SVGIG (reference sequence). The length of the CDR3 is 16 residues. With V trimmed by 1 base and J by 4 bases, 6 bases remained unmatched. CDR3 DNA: TGTGCCTGGAGTGCAGGGACTAGCGGGAGTCTATACGAGCAGTACTTC. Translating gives CAWSAGTSGSLYEQYF.

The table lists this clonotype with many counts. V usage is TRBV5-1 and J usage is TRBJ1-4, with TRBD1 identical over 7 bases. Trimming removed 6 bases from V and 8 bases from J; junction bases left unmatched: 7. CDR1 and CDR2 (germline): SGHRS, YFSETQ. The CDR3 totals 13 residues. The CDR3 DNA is TGCGCCAGCACCAAGACAGGGTACGAAAAACTGTTTTTT. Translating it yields CASTKTGYEKLFF.

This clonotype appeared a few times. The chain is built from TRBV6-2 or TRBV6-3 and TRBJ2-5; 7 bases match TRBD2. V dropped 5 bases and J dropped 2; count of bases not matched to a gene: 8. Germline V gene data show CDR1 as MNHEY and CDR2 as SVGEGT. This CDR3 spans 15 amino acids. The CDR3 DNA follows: TGTGCCAGCAGTAATCCTGGGAGGGAGCAAGAGACCCAGTACTTC. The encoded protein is CASSNPGREQETQYF.

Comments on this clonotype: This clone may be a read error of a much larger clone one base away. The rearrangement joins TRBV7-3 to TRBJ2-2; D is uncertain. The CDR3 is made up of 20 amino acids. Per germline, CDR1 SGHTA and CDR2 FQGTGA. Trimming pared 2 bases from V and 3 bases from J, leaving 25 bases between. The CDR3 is CASSLDILRDRWADTGELFF. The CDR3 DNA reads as TGTGCCAGCAGCTTAGATATTCTTAGGGATAGATGGGCTGACACCGGGGAGCTGTTTTTT.

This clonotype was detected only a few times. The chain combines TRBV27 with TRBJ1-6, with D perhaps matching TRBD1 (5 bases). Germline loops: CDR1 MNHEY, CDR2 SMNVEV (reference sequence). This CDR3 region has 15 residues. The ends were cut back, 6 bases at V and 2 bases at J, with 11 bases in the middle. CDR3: CASSRGSTYNSPLHF. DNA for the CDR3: TGTGCCAGCAGCCGGGGGTCTACCTATAATTCACCCCTCCACTTT.

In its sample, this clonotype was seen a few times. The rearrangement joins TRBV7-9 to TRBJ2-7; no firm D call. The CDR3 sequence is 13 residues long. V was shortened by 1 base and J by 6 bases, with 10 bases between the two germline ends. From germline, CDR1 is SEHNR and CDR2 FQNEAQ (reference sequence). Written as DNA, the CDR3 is TGTGCCAGCAGCTTAGACTCCCCTAGCGAGCAGTACTTC. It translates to CASSLDSPSEQYF. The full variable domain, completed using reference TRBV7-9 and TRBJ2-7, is DTGVSQNPRHKITKRGQNVTFRCDPISEHNRLYWYRQTLGQGPEFLTYFQNEAQLEKSRLLSDRFSAERPKGSFSTLEIQRTEQGDSAMYLCASSLDSPSEQYFGPGTRLTVT.

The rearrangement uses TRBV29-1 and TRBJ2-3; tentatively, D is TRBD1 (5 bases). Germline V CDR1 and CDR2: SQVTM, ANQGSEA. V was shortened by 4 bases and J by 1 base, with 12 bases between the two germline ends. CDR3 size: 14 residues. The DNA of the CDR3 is TGCAGCGTTGTTAGGGGTCAGGGCACAGATACGCAGTATTTT. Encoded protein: CSVVRGQGTDTQYF.

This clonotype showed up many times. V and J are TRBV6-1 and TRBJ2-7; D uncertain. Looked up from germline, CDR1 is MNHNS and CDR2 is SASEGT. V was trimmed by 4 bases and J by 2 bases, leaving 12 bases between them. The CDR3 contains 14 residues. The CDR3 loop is CASSAEDGPYEQYF. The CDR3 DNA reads TGTGCCAGCAGTGCCGAGGACGGGCCCTACGAGCAGTACTTC.

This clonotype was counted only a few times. The CDR3 sequence: CASSLVWGTQNTGELFF. The CDR3 region has the DNA TGTGCCAGCAGCTTAGTCTGGGGCACACAAAACACCGGGGAGCTGTTTTTT. This sequence joins TRBV11-2 and TRBJ2-2; possibly TRBD1 for D (5 bases). Trimming took 1 base from V and 2 from J, leaving 14 bases between them. The germline V gene encodes CDR1 SGHAT and CDR2 FQNNGV. This CDR3 has 17 residues.

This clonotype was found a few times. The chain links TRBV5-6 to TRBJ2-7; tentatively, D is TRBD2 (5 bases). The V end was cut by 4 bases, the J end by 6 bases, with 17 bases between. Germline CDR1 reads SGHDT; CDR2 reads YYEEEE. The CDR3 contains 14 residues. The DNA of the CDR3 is TGTGCCAGCAGCACACTCGGGATCCCCTTCGAGCAGTACTTC. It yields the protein CASSTLGIPFEQYF.

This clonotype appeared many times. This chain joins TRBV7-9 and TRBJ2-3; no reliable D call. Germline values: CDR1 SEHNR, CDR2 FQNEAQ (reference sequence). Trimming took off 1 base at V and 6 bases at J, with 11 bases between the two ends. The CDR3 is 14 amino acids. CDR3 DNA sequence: TGTGCCAGCAGCTTAGATGGCTACGTGGATACGCAGTATTTT. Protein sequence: CASSLDGYVDTQYF.

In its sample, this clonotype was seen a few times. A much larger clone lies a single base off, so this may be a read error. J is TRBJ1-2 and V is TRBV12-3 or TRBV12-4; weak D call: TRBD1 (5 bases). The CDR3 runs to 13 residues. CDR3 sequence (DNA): TGTGCCGGCAGTTTACGGTCAGGGAATGGCTACACCTTC. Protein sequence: CAGSLRSGNGYTF.

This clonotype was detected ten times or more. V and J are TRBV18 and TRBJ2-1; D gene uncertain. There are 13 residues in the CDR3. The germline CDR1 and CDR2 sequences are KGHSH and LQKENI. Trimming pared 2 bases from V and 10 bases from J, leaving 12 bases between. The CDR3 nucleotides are TGTGCCAGCTCACCAGAGTCGGACGGCGAGCAGTTCTTC. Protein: CASSPESDGEQFF.

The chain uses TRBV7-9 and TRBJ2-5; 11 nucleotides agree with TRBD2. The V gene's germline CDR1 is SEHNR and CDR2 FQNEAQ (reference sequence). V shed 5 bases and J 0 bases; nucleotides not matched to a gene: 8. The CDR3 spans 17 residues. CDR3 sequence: CASSLLVAGGYQETQYF. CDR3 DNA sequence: TGTGCCAGCAGCCTTCTGGTAGCGGGAGGGTACCAAGAGACCCAGTACTTC.

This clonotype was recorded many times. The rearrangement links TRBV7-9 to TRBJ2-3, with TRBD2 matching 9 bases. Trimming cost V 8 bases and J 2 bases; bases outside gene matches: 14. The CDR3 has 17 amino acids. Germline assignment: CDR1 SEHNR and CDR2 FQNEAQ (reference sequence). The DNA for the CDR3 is TGTGCCAGCTGGGGACTGGCGGGAGGGCAAGACACAGATACGCAGTATTTT. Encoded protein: CASWGLAGGQDTDTQYF.

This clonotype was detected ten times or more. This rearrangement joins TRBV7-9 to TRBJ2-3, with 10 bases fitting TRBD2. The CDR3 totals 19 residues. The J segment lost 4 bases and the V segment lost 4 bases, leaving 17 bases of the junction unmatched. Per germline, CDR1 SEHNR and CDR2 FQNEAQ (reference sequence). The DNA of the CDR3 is TGTGCCAGCAGCTCCCCGCTGGGGCCTAGCGGGAGAGGATCAGATACGCAGTATTTT. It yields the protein CASSSPLGPSGRGSDTQYF.

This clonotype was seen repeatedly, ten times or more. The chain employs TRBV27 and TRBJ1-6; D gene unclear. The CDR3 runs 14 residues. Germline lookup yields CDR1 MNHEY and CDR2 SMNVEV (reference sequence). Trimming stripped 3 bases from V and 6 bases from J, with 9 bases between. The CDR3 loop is CASSFGGFNSPLHF. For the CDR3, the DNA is TGTGCCAGCAGTTTCGGAGGATTTAATTCACCCCTCCACTTT.

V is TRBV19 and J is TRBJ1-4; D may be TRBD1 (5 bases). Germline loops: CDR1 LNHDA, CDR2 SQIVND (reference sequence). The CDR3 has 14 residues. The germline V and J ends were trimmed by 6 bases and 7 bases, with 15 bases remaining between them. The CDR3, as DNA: TGTGCCAGTAGGCCCGACAGATTCGGTGAAAAACTGTTTTTT. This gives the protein CASRPDRFGEKLFF. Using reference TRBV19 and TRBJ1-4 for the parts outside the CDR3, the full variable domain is DGGITQSPKYLFRKEGQNVTLSCEQNLNHDAMYWYRQDPGQGLRLIYYSQIVNDFQKGDIAEGYSVSREKKESFPLTVTSAQKNPTAFYLCASRPDRFGEKLFFGSGTQLSVL.

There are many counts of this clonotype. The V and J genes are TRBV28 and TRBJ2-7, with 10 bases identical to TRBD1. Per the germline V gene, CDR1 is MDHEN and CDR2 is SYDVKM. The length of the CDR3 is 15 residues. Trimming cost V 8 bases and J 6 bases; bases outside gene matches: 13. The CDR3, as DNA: TGTGCCAGCGGGAGATCCGGGACAGGGGCCTCCGAGCAGTACTTC. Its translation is CASGRSGTGASEQYF.

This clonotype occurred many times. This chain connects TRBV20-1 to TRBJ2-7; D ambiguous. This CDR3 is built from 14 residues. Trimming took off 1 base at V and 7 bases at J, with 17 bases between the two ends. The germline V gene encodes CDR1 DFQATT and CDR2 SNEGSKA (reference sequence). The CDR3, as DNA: TGCAGTGCTAGAGGGTTCCTCCCATCGGGTGAGCAGTACTTC. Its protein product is CSARGFLPSGEQYF.

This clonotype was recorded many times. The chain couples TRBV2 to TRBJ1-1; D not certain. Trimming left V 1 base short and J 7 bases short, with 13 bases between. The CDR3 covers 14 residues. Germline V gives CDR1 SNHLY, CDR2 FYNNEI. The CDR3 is CASSEGPGIVEAFF. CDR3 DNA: TGTGCCAGCAGTGAAGGGCCTGGAATTGTTGAAGCTTTCTTT.

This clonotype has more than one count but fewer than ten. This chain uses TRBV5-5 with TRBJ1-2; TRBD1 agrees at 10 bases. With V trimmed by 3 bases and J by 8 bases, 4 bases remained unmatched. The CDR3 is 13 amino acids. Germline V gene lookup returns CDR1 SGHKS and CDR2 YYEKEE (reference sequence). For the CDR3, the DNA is TGTGCCAGCAGCTCCGGGACAGGGGTCGGCTACACCTTC. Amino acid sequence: CASSSGTGVGYTF. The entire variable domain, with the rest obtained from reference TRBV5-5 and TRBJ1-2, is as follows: DAGVTQSPTHLIKTRGQQVTLRCSPISGHKSVSWYQQVLGQGPQFIFQYYEKEERGRGNFPDRFSARQFPNYSSELNVNALLLGDSALYLCASSSGTGVGYTFGSGTRLTVV.

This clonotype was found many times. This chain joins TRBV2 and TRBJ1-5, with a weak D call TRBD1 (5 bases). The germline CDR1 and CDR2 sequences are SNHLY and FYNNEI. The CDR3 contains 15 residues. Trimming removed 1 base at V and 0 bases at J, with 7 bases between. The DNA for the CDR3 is TGTGCCAGCAGTGAAGGGGACTATAGCAATCAGCCCCAGCATTTT. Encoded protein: CASSEGDYSNQPQHF.

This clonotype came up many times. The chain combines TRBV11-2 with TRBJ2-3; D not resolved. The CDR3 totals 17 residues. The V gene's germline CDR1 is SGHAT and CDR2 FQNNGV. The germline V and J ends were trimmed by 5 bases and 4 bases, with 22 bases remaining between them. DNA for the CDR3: TGTGCCAGCAGCGTACGAGGAAGGGATTTACGGGCAGATACGCAGTATTTT. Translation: CASSVRGRDLRADTQYF.

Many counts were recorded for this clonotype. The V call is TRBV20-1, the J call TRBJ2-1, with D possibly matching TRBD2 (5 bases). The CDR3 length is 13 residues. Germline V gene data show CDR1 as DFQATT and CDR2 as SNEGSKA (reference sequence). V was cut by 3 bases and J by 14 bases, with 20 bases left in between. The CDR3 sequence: CSASEGGSVGEFF. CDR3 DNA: TGCAGTGCTAGTGAAGGAGGTAGCGTCGGTGAGTTCTTC.

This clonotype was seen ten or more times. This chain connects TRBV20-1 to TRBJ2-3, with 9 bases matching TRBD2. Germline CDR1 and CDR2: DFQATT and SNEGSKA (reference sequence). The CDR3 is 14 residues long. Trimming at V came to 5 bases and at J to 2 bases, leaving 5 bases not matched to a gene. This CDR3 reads CSAPLAGNTDTQYF. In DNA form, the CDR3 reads TGCAGTGCTCCCCTAGCGGGAAACACAGATACGCAGTATTTT.

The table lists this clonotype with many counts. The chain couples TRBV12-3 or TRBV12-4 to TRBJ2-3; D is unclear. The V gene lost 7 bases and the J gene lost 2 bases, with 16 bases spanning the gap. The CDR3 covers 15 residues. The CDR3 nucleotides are TGTGCCAGCACAAAACTACTTTGGGCCACAGATACGCAGTATTTT. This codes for CASTKLLWATDTQYF.